The next 17 T cell receptor beta chains were all read from a single sample in a study of T cells in Graves' hyperthyroidism and ophthalmopathy. TCR beta CDR3 regions were amplified from RNA. In the first-round RT-PCR of the TCR CDR3, the HTBI primer set was used. Using its own MiXCR run on the multiplex PCR reads, TCRdb lists one record per CDR3 protein. The table records 500,000 to 600,000 distinct CDR3 sequences, 40% to 55% of them present only once. The source material was peripheral blood or thyroid tissue (not recorded which). The receptors were sampled from an adult woman with Graves' disease, either hyperthyroidism or ophthalmopathy (not recorded which).

The table lists this clonotype with a count of one. The CDR3 spells CSALQGAGAFF. In DNA form, the CDR3 reads TGCAGCGCCCTACAGGGCGCAGGGGCTTTCTTT. The chain has TRBV29-1 and TRBJ1-1; a possible D gene is TRBD1 (6 bases). Germline CDR1 SQVTM, CDR2 ANQGSEA. V lost 7 bases, J lost 11 bases, and 17 bases lay in between. The CDR3 spans 11 residues.

This clonotype was detected once. This could be a read error, since a much larger clone is one nucleotide away. The CDR3 here is CAWSAGDRVDF. In nucleotides, the CDR3 is TGTGCCTGGAGTGCAGGGGACAGGGTGGACTTC. This chain uses TRBV30 with TRBJ2-7, with 9 bases matching TRBD1. CDR1 and CDR2 from the germline V gene are GTSNPN and SVGIG (reference sequence). The CDR3 contains 11 residues.

The CDR3 here is CASSIGCFGANVLTF. As DNA, the CDR3 is TGTGCCAGTAGTATAGGGTGTTTCGGTGCCAACGTCCTGACTTTC. The chain couples TRBV19 to TRBJ2-6; D unresolved. The V and J ends lost 1 base and 7 bases respectively, with 11 bases between them. The CDR3 has 15 amino acids. CDR1 is LNHDA and CDR2 is SQIVND in the germline V gene (reference sequence).

This chain joins TRBV6-1 and TRBJ1-5, with 8 positions matching TRBD1. After removal of 4 bases from V and 4 bases from J, the junction contained 12 bases not matched to a gene. CDR1 MNHNS and CDR2 SASEGT come from the germline V gene. The CDR3 consists of 17 residues. The CDR3 is CASSGRQGLIQNQPQHF. CDR3 coding DNA: TGTGCCAGCAGTGGGCGACAGGGGCTTATCCAAAATCAGCCCCAGCATTTT.

There are many counts of this clonotype. The chain employs TRBV5-1 and TRBJ2-5; 9 bases map to TRBD2. Trimming cost V 1 base and J 6 bases; bases outside gene matches: 10. Per germline, CDR1 SGHRS and CDR2 YFSETQ. The length of the CDR3 is 16 residues. CDR3 nucleotides: TGCGCCAGCAGCTTGTCCGCTAGCGGGAATGTGAAGACCCAGTACTTC. Translation gives CASSLSASGNVKTQYF. The full variable domain, with the rest looked up from reference TRBV5-1 and TRBJ2-5, is KAGVTQTPRYLIKTRGQQVTLSCSPISGHRSVSWYQQTPGQGLQFLFEYFSETQRNKGNFPGRFSGRQFSNSRSEMNVSTLELGDSALYLCASSLSASGNVKTQYFGPGTRLLVL.

This clonotype was counted a single time. J is TRBJ2-5 and V is TRBV6-1; tentative D call: TRBD2 (6 bases). CDR1 and CDR2 from the germline V gene are MNHNS and SASEGT. The ends were cut back, 8 bases at V and 5 bases at J, with 18 bases in the middle. The CDR3 sequence is 14 residues long. The chain's CDR3 is CASVSGGMMETQYF. CDR3 DNA sequence: TGTGCCAGCGTCTCAGGCGGGATGATGGAGACCCAGTACTTC.

V and J are TRBV20-1 and TRBJ2-2; tentatively, D is TRBD1 (5 bases). Trimming took 6 bases from V and 7 from J, leaving 24 bases between them. Germline loops: CDR1 DFQATT, CDR2 SNEGSKA (reference sequence). There are 16 residues in the CDR3. CDR3 sequence: CSARETALSIGGELFF. The CDR3 DNA follows: TGCAGTGCCCGAGAGACAGCTCTATCGATCGGCGGGGAGCTGTTTTTT.

The DNA for the CDR3 is TGTGCCAGCAGCTTAGTCGGCAGCTACAATCAGCCCCAGCATTTT. Encoded protein: CASSLVGSYNQPQHF. This chain uses TRBV7-2 with TRBJ1-5, with D uncertain. Germline loops: CDR1 SGHTA, CDR2 FQGNSA. The V gene lost 1 base and the J gene lost 3 bases, with 10 bases spanning the gap. The length of the CDR3 is 15 residues.

This clonotype was observed once. Compared with germline, one end of the junction differs, possibly owing to a read error. This sequence joins TRBV10-2 and TRBJ1-2; D ambiguous. This CDR3 is built from 17 residues. The germline CDR1 and CDR2 sequences are WSHSY and SAAADI. CDR3 nucleotide sequence: TGTGCCAGCAGTGAGTCTCTGGGAGCAGCAGCTAACTATGGCTACACCTTC. Protein: CASSESLGAAANYGYTF.

V is TRBV7-9 and J is TRBJ1-1; 7 bases match TRBD1. Germline loops: CDR1 SEHNR, CDR2 FQNEAQ (reference sequence). The junction had 16 bases not matched to a gene; V was cut back by 8 bases and J by 4 bases. CDR3 length equals 16 residues. The CDR3 DNA sequence: TGTGCCAGCGGAGCTTATTTTGACAGGGAGGGCACTGAAGCTTTCTTT. It is translated as CASGAYFDREGTEAFF.

The sample holds many counts of this clonotype. The chain links TRBV24-1 to TRBJ1-5, with 9 bases identical to TRBD1. Germline CDR1 KGHDR, CDR2 SFDVKD. The V gene end was trimmed by 5 bases and the J gene end by 3 bases; junction bases not matched to a gene: 7. This CDR3 has 16 residues. The CDR3 DNA reads TGTGCCACCAGTGGCGACAGGGGGTTTGCCAATCAGCCCCAGCATTTT. Its protein product is CATSGDRGFANQPQHF.

This clonotype occurred many times. V gene TRBV19 combines with J gene TRBJ1-5; the D gene is possibly TRBD1 (6 bases). V was clipped by 7 bases and J by 9 bases, with 13 bases between them. In germline, CDR1 is LNHDA, CDR2 SQIVND (reference sequence). This CDR3 has 12 amino acids. CDR3 bases: TGTGCCAGTACCCTAGGGGGTCTGCCCCAGCATTTT. Translated, it gives CASTLGGLPQHF.

The genes are TRBV25-1 and TRBJ1-6; no definite D call. The CDR3 sequence is 16 residues long. CDR1 is MGHDK and CDR2 is SYGVNS in the germline V gene. V was shortened by 3 bases and J by 6 bases, with 15 bases between the two germline ends. In DNA, the CDR3 is TGTGCCAGCAGTGACGCCCCCGGACGGTCTAATTCACCCCTCCACTTT. This encodes CASSDAPGRSNSPLHF.

V gene TRBV7-2 combines with J gene TRBJ2-5; the D gene could be TRBD1 or TRBD2 (5 bases each). From germline, CDR1 is SGHTA and CDR2 FQGNSA. Trimming cost V 6 bases and J 1 base, with 15 bases left between them. The CDR3 spans 15 residues. The CDR3 bases are TGTGCCAGCAGTTCTCCCCGGGACCCCCAAGAGACCCAGTACTTC. This gives the protein CASSSPRDPQETQYF.

V usage is TRBV7-8 and J usage is TRBJ2-5; D not certain. CDR3 length equals 14 residues. Germline CDR1 SGHVS, CDR2 FQNEAQ. V was trimmed by 3 bases and J by 2 bases, leaving 10 bases between them. The CDR3 DNA is TGTGCCAGCAGCTTTGGAGTTCCTCAAGAGACCCAGTACTTC. It is translated as CASSFGVPQETQYF.

This clonotype was observed many times. The J gene is TRBJ2-7, the V gene TRBV6-5, with D possibly TRBD2 on 5 matching bases. The CDR3 has 13 residues. V dropped 8 bases and J dropped 9 bases, with 20 bases sitting between them. Germline V lookup: CDR1 MNHEY, CDR2 SVGAGI. The CDR3 protein is CASGGETGIPQYF. The CDR3 bases are TGTGCCAGCGGTGGGGAGACGGGTATCCCGCAGTACTTC.

This clonotype was picked up many times. The CDR3 region is CATSGGLGYTF. The CDR3 DNA reads TGTGCCACCAGTGGTGGCCTCGGCTACACCTTC. The rearrangement uses TRBV24-1 and TRBJ1-2, with unresolved D. In germline, CDR1 is KGHDR, CDR2 SFDVKD. The CDR3 has 11 amino acids. V was clipped by 5 bases and J by 8 bases, with 8 bases between them.